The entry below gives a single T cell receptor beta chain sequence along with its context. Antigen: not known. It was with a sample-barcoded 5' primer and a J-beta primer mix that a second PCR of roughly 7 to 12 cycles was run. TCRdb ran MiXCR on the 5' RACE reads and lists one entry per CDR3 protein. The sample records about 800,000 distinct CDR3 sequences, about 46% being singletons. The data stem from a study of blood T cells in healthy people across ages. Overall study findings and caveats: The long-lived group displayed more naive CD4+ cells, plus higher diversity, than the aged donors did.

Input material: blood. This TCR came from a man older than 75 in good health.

The CDR3 loop is CASSLGIAGEWETQYF. In DNA, the CDR3 is TGTGCCAGCAGCTTGGGGATAGCCGGAGAATGGGAGACCCAGTACTTC. This chain uses TRBV11-2 with TRBJ2-5, with D hard to call. The CDR3 has 16 residues. The V and J ends lost 3 bases and 5 bases respectively, with 19 bases between them. Germline V gene lookup returns CDR1 SGHAT and CDR2 FQNNGV.